This T cell receptor (beta chain) was recorded in a study of CD8 T cells in Susac syndrome. RNA, at roughly 0.5 to 1 ug, was reverse transcribed with random hexamers. The method of amplification for TCR beta CDR3 was immunoSEQ multiplex PCR, covering 54 Vbeta and 13 Jbeta. TCRdb called the immunoSEQ multiplex PCR reads again in MiXCR, with one record for every CDR3 protein. The sample records fewer than 350,000 distinct CDR3 sequences, around nine tenths being singletons. The study sequenced TCR beta in blood CD8+ and CD4+ T cells. TEMRA cells were FACS-enriched, with CD8+ and CD4+ T cells isolated negatively. Trimming removed 7 bases from V and 4 bases from J, with 17 bases in between. Germline loops: CDR1 GTSNPN, CDR2 SVGIG (reference sequence). The CDR3 runs 14 residues.

The chain links TRBV30 to TRBJ2-1; TRBD2 might be the D (5 bases). Sequencing was done on a sample of CD8+ T cells from PBMCs. This receptor was identified in a human donor with multiple sclerosis. CDR3 DNA sequence: TGTGCCTCGGGGTTCGAGAAGACTTACAATGAGCAGTTCTTC. As protein: CASGFEKTYNEQFF.